The 27 T cell receptor beta chains below were found in one sample sequenced in a study of cytomegalovirus exposure and HLA in healthy donors. PCR involved 60 Vbeta and 13 Jbeta primers. Only in-frame clones appear in the TCRdb table, and some are missing; sequencing was by immunoSEQ multiplex PCR. This sample's table reports about 140,000 clones. Sequenced input: PBMCs. These receptors were taken from a woman under 30 in good health and CMV-seronegative.

The chain has TRBV11-3 and TRBJ2-3; TRBD2 matches 7 bases. Germline V gene sequence: CDR1 SGHNT, CDR2 YENEEA. The CDR3 sequence is 12 residues long. Losses at the gene ends were 2 bases for V and 12 bases for J; bases not matched to a gene: 5. CDR3 coding DNA: TGTGCCAGCAGCTTACTAGCGGTAACCCAGTATTTT. Protein sequence: CASSLLAVTQYF.

V gene TRBV9 combines with J gene TRBJ2-7; TRBD1 matches at 9 bases. V was pared by 0 bases and J by 2 bases, with 6 bases of the junction left unmatched. This CDR3 spans 16 amino acids. Germline CDR1 SGDLS, CDR2 YYNGEE. In DNA form, the CDR3 reads TGTGCCAGCAGCGTAGCCCCCGGGACAGGGACCTACGAGCAGTACTTC. The encoded protein is CASSVAPGTGTYEQYF.

The V gene is TRBV9, the J gene TRBJ2-3; 10 bases align to TRBD1. Germline CDR1 is SGDLS and CDR2 is YYNGEE. J gave up 1 base and V 1 base, and 6 bases lay outside the gene matches. The CDR3 consists of 17 residues. The DNA for the CDR3 is TGTGCCAGCAGCGTAACACCTGGACAGGGGGGCACAGATACGCAGTATTTT. Protein: CASSVTPGQGGTDTQYF.

The genes are TRBV6-6 and TRBJ1-1; D gene unclear. The CDR3 totals 14 residues. The V end lost 5 bases, the J end lost 1 base, and 11 bases lay between the germline ends. From germline, CDR1 is MNHNY and CDR2 SVGAGI (reference sequence). The CDR3 DNA follows: TGTGCCAGCAGTCCACAGACACCGAACACTGAAGCTTTCTTT. This translates into CASSPQTPNTEAFF.

The rearrangement links TRBV6-4 to TRBJ2-1; 12 bases match TRBD2. The germline V gene has CDR1 MRHNA and CDR2 SNTAGT. There are 15 residues in the CDR3. Trimming removed 5 bases from V and 8 bases from J; junction bases left unmatched: 7. This chain's CDR3 is CASSPTSGSQDEQFF. The DNA of the CDR3 is TGTGCCAGCAGTCCGACTAGCGGGAGTCAGGATGAGCAGTTCTTC.

The rearrangement links TRBV19 to TRBJ2-7; TRBD1 matches 7 bases. V lost 4 bases to trimming and J lost 0 bases; unmatched junction nucleotides: 9. The CDR3 totals 16 residues. CDR1 LNHDA and CDR2 SQIVND come from the germline V gene (reference sequence). The CDR3 nucleotides are TGTGCCAGTAGTACACCCAGACAGGGCGGCTCCTACGAGCAGTACTTC. Its translation is CASSTPRQGGSYEQYF.

The CDR3 nucleotides are TGTGCCAGTAGTTTAAGCCCTCGGGTTGCCGGCGATGAGCAGTTCTTC. Protein product: CASSLSPRVAGDEQFF. This rearrangement joins TRBV19 to TRBJ2-1, with D unresolved. CDR1 and CDR2 from the germline V gene are LNHDA and SQIVND (reference sequence). The CDR3 sequence is 16 residues long. The germline V and J ends were trimmed by 5 bases and 8 bases, with 22 bases remaining between them.

This chain connects TRBV10-3 to TRBJ2-1; 8 nucleotides line up with TRBD2. The V gene's germline CDR1 is ENHRY and CDR2 SYGVKD. J gave up 9 bases and V 4 bases, and 8 bases lay outside the gene matches. The CDR3 runs 14 residues. CDR3 bases: TGTGCCATCAGTGCGGGAGGGCCGACTACTGAGCAGTTCTTC. Translated: CAISAGGPTTEQFF.

The J gene is TRBJ1-1, the V gene TRBV27; 11 positions match TRBD1. Per the germline V gene, CDR1 is MNHEY and CDR2 is SMNVEV (reference sequence). The CDR3 is 14 amino acids. V gave up 6 bases and J gave up 4 bases; unmatched junction bases: 4. CDR3 loop: CASRRTGGITEAFF. CDR3 DNA sequence: TGTGCCAGCAGGAGGACAGGGGGCATCACTGAAGCTTTCTTT.

This chain uses TRBV6-5 with TRBJ2-7, with 7 bases identical to TRBD1. From germline, CDR1 is MNHEY and CDR2 SVGAGI. This CDR3 contains 13 residues. After removal of 2 bases from V and 9 bases from J, the junction contained 7 bases not matched to a gene. The CDR3 spells CASSYAPGQRQYV. Written as DNA, the CDR3 is TGTGCCAGCAGTTACGCCCCGGGACAGAGGCAGTACGTC.

The chain links TRBV7-9 to TRBJ2-2, with 9 bases identical to TRBD2. The J segment lost 1 base and the V segment lost 3 bases, leaving 3 bases of the junction unmatched. The CDR3 sequence is 16 residues long. Germline V lookup: CDR1 SEHNR, CDR2 FQNEAQ (reference sequence). CDR3 sequence reads: CASSLILAGNTGELFF. DNA for the CDR3: TGTGCCAGCAGCTTGATACTAGCGGGGAACACCGGGGAGCTGTTTTTT.

The gene calls are TRBV11-3 and TRBJ2-2; a weak D match, TRBD1 (6 bases). With 3 bases removed from V and 3 bases from J, the gap between germline ends came to 17 bases. From germline, CDR1 is SGHNT and CDR2 YENEEA. This CDR3 has 17 amino acids. The CDR3 coding sequence is TGTGCCAGCAGCTTGGACAGTTCCCCGCAAGACACCGGGGAGCTGTTTTTT. This encodes CASSLDSSPQDTGELFF.

J is TRBJ2-3 and V is TRBV10-3; 10 positions match TRBD2. V was clipped by 11 bases and J by 2 bases; unmatched bases: 10. CDR1 is ENHRY and CDR2 is SYGVKD in the germline V gene. This CDR3 is built from 15 residues. CDR3 coding DNA: TGTGCCTGCCGGGGGGGACTAGCGCTCACAGATACGCAGTATTTT. Translation: CACRGGLALTDTQYF.

The V and J genes are TRBV9 and TRBJ2-2; D call uncertain. V was cut by 3 bases and J by 7 bases, with 4 bases left in between. Germline values: CDR1 SGDLS, CDR2 YYNGEE. The CDR3 loop spans 11 amino acids. The CDR3 reads CASSDYGELFF. For the CDR3, the DNA is TGTGCCAGCAGCGACTACGGGGAGCTGTTTTTT. Together with reference TRBV9 and TRBJ2-2, the CDR3 gives the full variable domain: DSGVTQTPKHLITATGQRVTLRCSPRSGDLSVYWYQQSLDQGLQFLIQYYNGEERAKGNILERFSAQQFPDLHSELNLSSLELGDSALYFCASSDYGELFFGEGSRLTVL.

The V call is TRBV19, the J call TRBJ2-3; perhaps TRBD1 as D (6 bases). CDR1 is LNHDA and CDR2 is SQIVND in the germline V gene (reference sequence). This CDR3 contains 13 residues. V was shortened by 6 bases and J by 2 bases, with 9 bases between the two germline ends. DNA for the CDR3: TGTGCCAGTAGGGGGGCCTCCACAGATACGCAGTATTTT. The encoded protein is CASRGASTDTQYF.

The rearrangement joins TRBV14 to TRBJ2-5; the match to TRBD1 covers 8 bases. CDR1 is SGHDN and CDR2 is FVKESK in the germline V gene. Losses at the gene ends were 1 base for V and 5 bases for J; bases not matched to a gene: 6. The CDR3 loop spans 15 amino acids. The CDR3 DNA is TGTGCCAGCAGCCAAGGACAGGGGAAGCTCGAGACCCAGTACTTC. It is translated as CASSQGQGKLETQYF.

The J gene is TRBJ1-1, the V gene TRBV5-6; D might be TRBD1 (6 bases). Trimming took off 4 bases at V and 0 bases at J, with 13 bases between the two ends. Germline CDR1 SGHDT, CDR2 YYEEEE. This CDR3 comprises 15 residues. The CDR3 nucleotides read TGTGCCAGCAGCGCGAGGGGGGGCGTGAACACTGAAGCTTTCTTT. This translates into CASSARGGVNTEAFF.

This rearrangement joins TRBV10-3 to TRBJ1-1; maybe TRBD1 (5 bases). CDR3 length: 14 amino acids. Trimming left V 4 bases short and J 0 bases short, with 9 bases between. The germline CDR1 and CDR2 sequences are ENHRY and SYGVKD. The CDR3 protein is CAISVTEMNTEAFF. The CDR3 coding sequence is TGTGCCATCAGTGTGACAGAGATGAACACTGAAGCTTTCTTT.

The rearrangement joins TRBV29-1 to TRBJ2-4, with 7 bases fitting TRBD1. The CDR3 has 11 amino acids. Germline-derived CDR1 and CDR2 are SQVTM and ANQGSEA. V shed 6 bases and J 12 bases; nucleotides not matched to a gene: 8. CDR3 amino acids: CSVDRQGNQYF. In DNA, the CDR3 is TGCAGCGTCGACCGACAGGGAAATCAGTACTTC.

The chain employs TRBV15 and TRBJ1-6, with 8 nucleotides matching TRBD1. Germline V gene lookup returns CDR1 LNHNV and CDR2 YYDKDF (reference sequence). The CDR3 spans 15 residues. Trimming at V came to 5 bases and at J to 7 bases, leaving 7 bases not matched to a gene. The CDR3 nucleotides are TGTGCCACCAGCCCCCGTCGACAGGGGAATTCACCCCTCCACTTT. This codes for CATSPRRQGNSPLHF. The full variable domain, completed using reference TRBV15 and TRBJ1-6, is DAMVIQNPRYQVTQFGKPVTLSCSQTLNHNVMYWYQQKSSQAPKLLFHYYDKDFNNEADTPDNFQSRRPNTSFCFLDIRSPGLGDTAMYLCATSPRRQGNSPLHFGNGTRLTVT.

V is TRBV19 and J is TRBJ2-1; D is unresolved. The CDR3 covers 12 residues. Trimming stripped 6 bases from V and 9 bases from J, with 12 bases between. CDR1 LNHDA and CDR2 SQIVND come from the germline V gene (reference sequence). This CDR3 reads CASSFLISEQFF. Written as DNA, the CDR3 is TGTGCCAGTAGCTTCTTAATCTCTGAGCAGTTCTTC.

The rearrangement joins TRBV25-1 to TRBJ2-5; 9 bases line up with TRBD2. The CDR3 has 16 amino acids. V shed 3 bases, J shed 0 bases, and the junction held 5 bases outside the gene matches. Germline V gene lookup returns CDR1 MGHDK and CDR2 SYGVNS. The DNA for the CDR3 is TGTGCCAGCAGTGACGCTAGCGGGATGTACCAAGAGACCCAGTACTTC. Amino acids: CASSDASGMYQETQYF.

The chain is built from TRBV20-1 and TRBJ2-1, with TRBD2 matching 9 bases. The germline CDR1 and CDR2 sequences are DFQATT and SNEGSKA (reference sequence). This CDR3 contains 11 residues. Trimming at V came to 0 bases and at J to 12 bases, leaving 0 bases not matched to a gene. The CDR3 DNA follows: TGCAGTGCTAGAGAAGCGGGAGGGCAGTTCTTC. Translation: CSAREAGGQFF.

J is TRBJ2-5 and V is TRBV18; D remains ambiguous. The CDR3 covers 13 residues. The germline CDR1 and CDR2 sequences are KGHSH and LQKENI. With 6 bases removed from V and 0 bases from J, the gap between germline ends came to 8 bases. CDR3 bases: TGTGCCAGCTCCCCCGGAGACCAAGAGACCCAGTACTTC. It yields the protein CASSPGDQETQYF.

This chain connects TRBV4-1 to TRBJ1-1, with TRBD1 as a possible D gene (5 bases). Trimming took off 0 bases at V and 7 bases at J, with 24 bases between the two ends. In germline, CDR1 is MGHRA, CDR2 YSYEKL. This CDR3 comprises 18 residues. The CDR3 protein is CASSQDPPAGLRVREAFF. The CDR3 nucleotides read TGCGCCAGCAGCCAAGATCCACCAGCGGGACTGAGGGTACGTGAAGCTTTCTTT.

The chain is built from TRBV7-2 and TRBJ2-1; D unclear. V lost 5 bases to trimming and J lost 4 bases, with 6 bases between them. Germline V gene sequence: CDR1 SGHTA, CDR2 FQGNSA. The CDR3 is 12 residues long. The CDR3 DNA reads as TGTGCCAGCAGCCACTCGTACAATGAGCAGTTCTTC. Protein: CASSHSYNEQFF.

The J gene is TRBJ1-2, the V gene TRBV19; D is ambiguous. With 7 bases removed from V and 4 bases from J, the gap between germline ends came to 10 bases. The CDR3 runs to 12 residues. Germline V CDR1 and CDR2: LNHDA, SQIVND (reference sequence). In DNA, the CDR3 is TGTGCCAGTACCCCCTCGGGCTATGGCTACACCTTC. Its translation is CASTPSGYGYTF.